A selection of T cell receptor beta chains follows, all from one sample in a study of T-cell reconstitution after alpha-beta-depleted transplantation in children. A single record per CDR3 protein comes from TCRdb applying MiXCR to the PCR reads. The sample yields 200,000 to 250,000 distinct CDR3 sequences, 8.2% seen once. Sequencing was performed on PBMCs, mostly from graft donor cells, taken 180 days after TCRalphabeta/CD19-depleted stem cell transplant. These receptors all stem from a male patient younger than 18 who had a stem cell transplant for acute lymphoblastic leukemia, so the T cells may come from the graft donor. Each CDR3 is given with its conserved first and last residue. D genes are given only for firm matches. The size entry is marked missing in some rows and otherwise reads once, few, many or a size class.

d_gene,v_gene,j_gene,abundance,CDR3nt,CDR3aa
.,TRBV18,TRBJ2-5,many,TGTGCCAGCTCGATGGCCCGACAGGTTTCCTGGTACCAAGAGACCCAGTACTTC,CASSMARQVSWYQETQYF
.,TRBV3-1,TRBJ2-7,.,TGTGCCAGCAGCAATGCTCAGACCGACAGGATCCGCTTC,CASSNAQTDRIRF
TRBD2,TRBV7-7,TRBJ2-3,many,TGTGCCAGCAGCTTAGGAGTTGTGGCGGGGGGCAGCGGAGATACGCAGTATTTT,CASSLGVVAGGSGDTQYF
.,TRBV25-1,TRBJ2-7,many,TGTGCCAGCAGTGAGTCTGCCACCTGGGGCGAGCAGTACTTC,CASSESATWGEQYF
.,TRBV20-1,TRBJ2-5,many,TGCAGTGCTAGAGATGTCCTAGGGGGGGTGACCCAGTACTTC,CSARDVLGGVTQYF
.,TRBV9,TRBJ2-2,many,TGTGCCAGCAGCGTAGGGGGAGGTGCGAACACCGGGGAGCTGTTTTTT,CASSVGGGANTGELFF
.,TRBV7-8,TRBJ1-5,many,TGTGCCAGCAGCCCCAGGCACCATCAGCCCCAGCATTTT,CASSPRHHQPQHF
.,TRBV7-2,TRBJ1-2,many,TGTGCCAGCAGCCCAACTAGTGGGGCGAGGAATGGCTACACCTTC,CASSPTSGARNGYTF
TRBD2,TRBV12-3/TRBV12-4,TRBJ2-5,many,TGTGCCAGCACCCCCCGAGCGGGGGGGCCTTTTGAGACCCAGTACTTC,CASTPRAGGPFETQYF
TRBD1,TRBV4-2,TRBJ1-5,many,TGTGCCAGCAGCCAAGAGTTGACCTTCGGGACAGCTAATAATCAGCCCCAGCATTTT,CASSQELTFGTANNQPQHF
TRBD1,TRBV27,TRBJ1-1,many,TGTGCCAGCAGTTTAAAAGGGACAGGGATGAACACTGAAGCTTTCTTT,CASSLKGTGMNTEAFF
.,TRBV19,TRBJ2-1,few,TGTGCCAGTAGTCCACACGTAATAGGAGCGGGTACCTACAATGAGCAGTTCTTC,CASSPHVIGAGTYNEQFF
.,TRBV4-1,TRBJ1-1,many,TGCGCCAGCCGGGCGGGGAACACTGAAGCTTTCTTT,CASRAGNTEAFF
.,TRBV6-5,TRBJ2-2,many,TGTGCCAGCCTGACACAGGGATCACCGGGGGAGCTGTTTTTT,CASLTQGSPGELFF
.,TRBV21-1,TRBJ2-7,many,TGTGCCAGCAGCAAATTCGAAACCGGGACAAACCTCACCTACGAGCAGTACTTC,CASSKFETGTNLTYEQYF
.,TRBV10-3,TRBJ2-5,many,TGTGCCATCAGTGGGGACATCCGTCAAGAGACCCAGTACTTC,CAISGDIRQETQYF
TRBD1,TRBV3-1,TRBJ2-4,many,TGTGCCAGCAGCCAAACGACAGGGTTCGGGGCCAAAAACATTCAGTACTTC,CASSQTTGFGAKNIQYF
.,TRBV6-1,TRBJ2-3,.,TGTGCCAGCAGTGGCACCGGGAGCCGGGGGCAGTATTTT,CASSGTGSRGQYF
.,TRBV6-5,TRBJ2-5,many,TGTGCCAGCAGTTACGTGGGGACGACAGAGACCCAGTACTTC,CASSYVGTTETQYF
.,TRBV5-1,TRBJ1-2,many,TGCGCCAGCAGCTTGGCCCCCGTTAGCGGCTATGGCTACACCTTC,CASSLAPVSGYGYTF
TRBD2,TRBV20-1,TRBJ2-5,few,TGCAGTGCGCGGGTCCTATTTAGCGGGAGAGCATGGGAGACCCAGTACTTC,CSARVLFSGRAWETQYF
.,TRBV5-1,TRBJ1-2,many,TGCGCCAGCAGCTTGGGGGGCTGGGACTATGGCTACACCTTC,CASSLGGWDYGYTF
TRBD1,TRBV12-3/TRBV12-4,TRBJ2-3,many,TGTGCCAGCAGCCGCCGACAGGGTCGGAAGGATACAGATACGCAGTATTTT,CASSRRQGRKDTDTQYF
.,TRBV4-2,TRBJ1-2,many,TGTGCCAGCAGCCAAGAAGGGAGGGCCTATGGCTACACCTTC,CASSQEGRAYGYTF
.,TRBV12-3/TRBV12-4,TRBJ1-6,many,TGTGCCAATGCGGGGCCCGGAGGATCCTATAATTCACCCCTCCACTTT,CANAGPGGSYNSPLHF
.,TRBV4-2,TRBJ2-7,once,TGTGCCATCAGCCCTGGTGGGGGCCTTAGCTCCTACGAGCAGTACTTC,CAISPGGGLSSYEQYF
.,TRBV7-2,TRBJ1-2,many,TGTGCCAGCAGCCCGACCCCGGGGGGCGGGGATGGCTACACCTTC,CASSPTPGGGDGYTF
TRBD2,TRBV28,TRBJ2-7,few,TGTGCCAGCAGTACCTTGACTAGCGGGAGAAGGGAGCAGTACTTC,CASSTLTSGRREQYF
TRBD2,TRBV29-1,TRBJ2-3,.,TGCAGCGTTGATGAACTAGCGGGAGCTCTCGGGGCGCAGTATTTT,CSVDELAGALGAQYF
.,TRBV4-2,TRBJ1-5,many,TGTGCCAGCAGCCAAGATTCCAGGGGAGGGCAGCCCCAGCATTTT,CASSQDSRGGQPQHF
.,TRBV10-3,TRBJ2-7,many,TGTGCCATCAGTGAGTGGGGGGTGCAGTACTTC,CAISEWGVQYF
.,TRBV7-2,TRBJ2-7,many,TGTGCCAGCAGCTCCCGAGGGGACTACGAGCAGTACTTC,CASSSRGDYEQYF
.,TRBV7-9,TRBJ1-3,many,TGTGCCAGCAGGGGACGGTTCTCTGGAAACACCATATATTTT,CASRGRFSGNTIYF
TRBD2,TRBV24-1,TRBJ2-1,many,TGTGCCACCAGTGTGACTAGCGGTAGGCACAATGAGCAGTTCTTC,CATSVTSGRHNEQFF
.,TRBV5-1,TRBJ2-1,many,TGCGCCAGCAGCTTGGGGAGCTCCTACAATGAGCAGTTCTTC,CASSLGSSYNEQFF
TRBD1,TRBV12-3/TRBV12-4,TRBJ1-2,many,TGTGCCAGCAGTTTACTGGGCAGGGGGCATGGCTACACCTTC,CASSLLGRGHGYTF
.,TRBV12-3/TRBV12-4,TRBJ2-2,many,TGTGCCAGCAGACAAACAGAACCCGGGGAGCTGTTTTTT,CASRQTEPGELFF
TRBD1,TRBV12-3/TRBV12-4,TRBJ1-1,many,TGTGCCAGCAGTCCGCGGGACAGGAACACTGAAGCTTTCTTT,CASSPRDRNTEAFF
.,TRBV12-3/TRBV12-4,TRBJ2-1,many,TGTGCCAGCAGTTTAACGGCGAGCAATGAGCAGTTCTTC,CASSLTASNEQFF
TRBD1,TRBV28,TRBJ2-7,many,TGTGCCAGCAGGACAGGGTCCGAGCAGTACTTC,CASRTGSEQYF
.,TRBV27,TRBJ2-3,.,TGTGCCAGCAGTTTGGGTACCGCAGATACGCAGTATTTT,CASSLGTADTQYF
TRBD1,TRBV10-3,TRBJ2-2,many,TGTGCCATCGGTAGTGGACAGGGGGCGACCGGGGAGCTGTTTTTT,CAIGSGQGATGELFF